The clone carrying this TCR beta chain was recorded at least ten times. As previously described, bulk TCR libraries were made using listed TCR primers. TCRdb reprocessed the PCR reads with MiXCR, giving one entry per CDR3 protein. The sample includes around 480,000 distinct CDR3 sequences, 20% to 25% of them seen just once. The data are from a study of molecular identifiers for immune sequencing clone quantification. The receptor comes from a human donor in good health. Some libraries in this study had Jurkat cell RNA spiked in. Sequences were obtained from naive CD8+ T cells from blood, with Jurkat cell RNA spiked in. The sample's subset: FACS-sorted CD8+CD4-CCR7+CD45RA+ naive T cells.

Written as DNA, the CDR3 is TGCAGTGCTAGAGATGGCCTAGCGGGGTCCATAGATACGCAGTATTTT. It specifies CSARDGLAGSIDTQYF. This sequence joins TRBV20-1 and TRBJ2-3; 9 nucleotides align to TRBD2. The CDR3 covers 16 residues. Germline CDR1 DFQATT, CDR2 SNEGSKA (reference sequence). V shed 0 bases and J 5 bases; nucleotides not matched to a gene: 9.